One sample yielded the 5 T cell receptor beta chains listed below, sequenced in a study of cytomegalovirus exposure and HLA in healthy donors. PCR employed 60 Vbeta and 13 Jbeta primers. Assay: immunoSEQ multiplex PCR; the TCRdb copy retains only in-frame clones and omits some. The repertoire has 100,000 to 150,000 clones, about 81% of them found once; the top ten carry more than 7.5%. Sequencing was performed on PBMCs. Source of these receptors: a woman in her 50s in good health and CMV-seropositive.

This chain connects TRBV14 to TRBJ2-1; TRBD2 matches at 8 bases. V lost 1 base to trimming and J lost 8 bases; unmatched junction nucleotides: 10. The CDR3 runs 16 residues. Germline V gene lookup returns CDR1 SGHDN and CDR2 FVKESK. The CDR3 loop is CASSQVSGLAPDEQFF. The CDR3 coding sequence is TGTGCCAGCAGCCAAGTGAGCGGACTAGCTCCCGATGAGCAGTTCTTC. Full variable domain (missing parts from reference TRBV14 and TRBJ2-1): EAGVTQFPSHSVIEKGQTVTLRCDPISGHDNLYWYRRVMGKEIKFLLHFVKESKQDESGMPNNRFLAERTGGTYSTLKVQPAELEDSGVYFCASSQVSGLAPDEQFFGPGTRLTVL.

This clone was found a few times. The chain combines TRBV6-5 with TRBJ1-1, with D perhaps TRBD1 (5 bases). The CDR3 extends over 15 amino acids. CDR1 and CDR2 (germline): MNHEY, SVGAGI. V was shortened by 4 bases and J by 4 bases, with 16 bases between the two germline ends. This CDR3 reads CASSSLGGGITEAFF. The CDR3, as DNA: TGTGCCAGCAGTTCCCTTGGGGGGGGAATCACTGAAGCTTTCTTT.

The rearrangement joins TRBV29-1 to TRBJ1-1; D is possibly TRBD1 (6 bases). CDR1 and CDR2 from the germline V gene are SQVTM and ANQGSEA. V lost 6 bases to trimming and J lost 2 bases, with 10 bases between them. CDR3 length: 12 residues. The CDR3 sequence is CSVAGANTEAFF. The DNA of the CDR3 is TGCAGCGTAGCAGGGGCCAACACTGAAGCTTTCTTT.

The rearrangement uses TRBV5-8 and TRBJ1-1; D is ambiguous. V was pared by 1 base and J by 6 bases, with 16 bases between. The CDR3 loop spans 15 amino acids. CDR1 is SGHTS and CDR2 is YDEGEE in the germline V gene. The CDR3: CASSLIPVSRAEAFF. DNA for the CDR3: TGTGCCAGCAGCTTGATTCCGGTGTCGCGGGCTGAAGCTTTCTTT.

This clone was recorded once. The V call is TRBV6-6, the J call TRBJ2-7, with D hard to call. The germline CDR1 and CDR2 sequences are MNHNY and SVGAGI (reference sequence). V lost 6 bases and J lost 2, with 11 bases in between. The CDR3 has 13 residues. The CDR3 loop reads CASSPYRTYEQYF. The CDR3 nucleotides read TGTGCCAGCAGCCCCTATCGAACCTACGAGCAGTACTTC.